This T cell receptor beta chain originates from a study of cytomegalovirus exposure and HLA in healthy donors. Here immunoSEQ multiplex PCR was the method, and the copy in TCRdb shows in-frame clones only, minus some. The sample contains some 150,000 clones, approximately 88% of which appear only once. The CDR3 totals 13 residues. The germline gives CDR1 MNHEY, CDR2 SMNVEV (reference sequence). V trimming: 6 bases; J trimming: 7 bases; junction bases outside the gene matches: 8. On this clone: Its target is unknown.

Findings and limits, study-wide: Specificity for CMV antigens was confirmed in vitro for three of the CMV-associated chains. Later, an analysis found that TCR clusters from the first cohort tended to co-occur in the 90 to 150 validation repertoires.

This TCR came from a man aged 18-30 years in good health and CMV-seropositive. The sequenced material came from PBMCs. This rearrangement joins TRBV27 to TRBJ2-7, with 8 bases fitting TRBD2. In DNA, the CDR3 is TGTGCCAGCAGGAAGGGGACGGGAGGGGAGCAGTACTTC. It encodes CASRKGTGGEQYF.